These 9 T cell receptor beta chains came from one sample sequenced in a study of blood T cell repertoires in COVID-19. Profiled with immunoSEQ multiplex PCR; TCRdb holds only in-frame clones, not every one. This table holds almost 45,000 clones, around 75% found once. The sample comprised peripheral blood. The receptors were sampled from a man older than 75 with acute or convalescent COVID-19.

The CDR3 protein is CASSSLAGGMTYEQYF. CDR3 bases: TGTGCCAGCAGCTCCTTAGCGGGAGGGATGACCTACGAGCAGTACTTC. This sequence joins TRBV11-2 and TRBJ2-7; 11 bases fit TRBD2. Germline CDR1 SGHAT, CDR2 FQNNGV. The CDR3 contains 16 residues. V shed 4 bases, J shed 2 bases, and the junction held 7 bases outside the gene matches.

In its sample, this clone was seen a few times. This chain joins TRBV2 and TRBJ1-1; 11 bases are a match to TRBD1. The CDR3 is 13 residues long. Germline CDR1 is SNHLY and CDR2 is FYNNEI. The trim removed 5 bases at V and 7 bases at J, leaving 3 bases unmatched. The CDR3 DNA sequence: TGTGCCAGCAGTCGGACAGGGGGCTTTGAAGCTTTCTTT. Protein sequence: CASSRTGGFEAFF. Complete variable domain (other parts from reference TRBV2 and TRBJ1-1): EPEVTQTPSHQVTQMGQEVILRCVPISNHLYFYWYRQILGQKVEFLVSFYNNEISEKSEIFDDQFSVERPDGSNFTLKIRSTKLEDSAMYFCASSRTGGFEAFFGQGTRLTVV.

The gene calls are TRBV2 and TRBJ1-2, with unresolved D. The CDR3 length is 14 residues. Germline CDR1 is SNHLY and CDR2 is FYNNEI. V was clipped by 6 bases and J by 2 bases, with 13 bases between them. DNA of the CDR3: TGTGCCAGCAGAAGGATCCAGGCGAACTATGGCTACACCTTC. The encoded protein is CASRRIQANYGYTF.

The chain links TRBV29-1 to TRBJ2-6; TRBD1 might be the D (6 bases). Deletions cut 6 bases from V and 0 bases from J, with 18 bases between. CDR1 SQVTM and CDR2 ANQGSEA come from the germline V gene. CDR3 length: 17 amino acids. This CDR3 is CSVRDTYSSSGANVLTF. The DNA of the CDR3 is TGCAGCGTAAGGGACACCTACTCCAGCTCTGGGGCCAACGTCCTGACTTTC. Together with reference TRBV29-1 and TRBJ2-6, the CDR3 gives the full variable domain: SAVISQKPSRDICQRGTSLTIQCQVDSQVTMMFWYRQQPGQSLTLIATANQGSEATYESGFVIDKFPISRPNLTFSTLTVSNMSPEDSSIYLCSVRDTYSSSGANVLTFGAGSRLTVL.

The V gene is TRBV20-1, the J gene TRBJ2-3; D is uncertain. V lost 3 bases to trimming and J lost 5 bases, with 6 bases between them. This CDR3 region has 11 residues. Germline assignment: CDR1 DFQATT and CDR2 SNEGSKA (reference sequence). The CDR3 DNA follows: TGCAGTGCTAGGGAGCGAGATACGCAGTATTTT. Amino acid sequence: CSARERDTQYF.

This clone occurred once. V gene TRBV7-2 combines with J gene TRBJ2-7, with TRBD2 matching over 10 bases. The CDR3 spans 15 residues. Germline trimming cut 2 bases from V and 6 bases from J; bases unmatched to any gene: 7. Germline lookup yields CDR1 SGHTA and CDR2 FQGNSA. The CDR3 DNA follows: TGTGCCAGCAGCTTACATCTAGCGGGAGCAGTCGAGCAGTACTTC. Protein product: CASSLHLAGAVEQYF.

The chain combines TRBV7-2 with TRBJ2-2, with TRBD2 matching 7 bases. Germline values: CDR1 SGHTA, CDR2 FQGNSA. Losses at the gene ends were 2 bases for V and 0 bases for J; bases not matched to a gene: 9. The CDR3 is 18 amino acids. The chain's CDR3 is CASSLKPAGFANTGELFF. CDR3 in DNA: TGTGCCAGCAGCTTAAAACCAGCGGGGTTCGCGAACACCGGGGAGCTGTTTTTT.

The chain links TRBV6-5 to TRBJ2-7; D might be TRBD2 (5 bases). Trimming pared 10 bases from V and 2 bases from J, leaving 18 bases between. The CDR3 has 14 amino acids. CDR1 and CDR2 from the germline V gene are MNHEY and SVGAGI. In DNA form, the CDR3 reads TGTGCCACCGCTGACCGAGCGGAAACCTACGAGCAGTACTTC. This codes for CATADRAETYEQYF.

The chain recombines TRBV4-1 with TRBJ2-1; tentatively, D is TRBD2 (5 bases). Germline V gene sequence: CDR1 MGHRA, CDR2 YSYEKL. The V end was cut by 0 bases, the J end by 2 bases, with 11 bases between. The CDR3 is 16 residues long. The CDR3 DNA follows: TGCGCCAGCAGCCAAGATGAACTAGGGACCTACAATGAGCAGTTCTTC. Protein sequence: CASSQDELGTYNEQFF.